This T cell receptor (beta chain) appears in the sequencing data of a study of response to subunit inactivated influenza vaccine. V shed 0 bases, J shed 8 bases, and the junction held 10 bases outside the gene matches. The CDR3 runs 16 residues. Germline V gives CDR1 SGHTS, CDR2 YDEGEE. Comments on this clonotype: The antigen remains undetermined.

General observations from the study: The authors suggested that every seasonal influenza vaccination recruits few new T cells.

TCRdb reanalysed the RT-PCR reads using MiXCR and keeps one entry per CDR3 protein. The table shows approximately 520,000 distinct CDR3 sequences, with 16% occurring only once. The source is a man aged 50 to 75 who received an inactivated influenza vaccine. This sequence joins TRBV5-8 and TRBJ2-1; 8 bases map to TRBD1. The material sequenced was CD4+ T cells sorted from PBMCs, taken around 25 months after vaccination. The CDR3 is CASSLGVGQGAHEQFF. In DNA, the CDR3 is TGTGCCAGCAGCTTGGGAGTTGGGCAGGGGGCACATGAGCAGTTCTTC.